One sample yielded the 7 T cell receptor beta chains listed below, sequenced in a study of T cell repertoires in cytomegalovirus infection. Using its own MiXCR run on the reads, TCRdb lists one record per CDR3 protein. The sample carries roughly 300,000 distinct CDR3 sequences, more than 8% recorded once. The sample comprised PBMCs. The receptors were sampled from a human donor in good health (CMV status not recorded). Some clones in this sample may be carry-over from other donors' samples.

The chain combines TRBV6-6 with TRBJ2-7; tentatively, D is TRBD2 (6 bases). Germline assignment: CDR1 MNHNY and CDR2 SVGAGI (reference sequence). Trimming pared 5 bases from V and 7 bases from J, leaving 21 bases between. The CDR3 is made up of 15 amino acids. The CDR3 loop is CASSPFGGRAGEQYF. The DNA of the CDR3 is TGTGCCAGCAGTCCATTCGGGGGTCGGGCCGGGGAGCAGTACTTC.

This clonotype came up many times. This chain connects TRBV7-2 to TRBJ1-2; D not resolved. Trimming removed 5 bases from V and 1 base from J, with 5 bases in between. There are 12 residues in the CDR3. Per the germline V gene, CDR1 is SGHTA and CDR2 is FQGNSA. CDR3 coding DNA: TGTGCCAGCAGCCCACTTAACTATGGCTACACCTTC. Translated, it gives CASSPLNYGYTF.

Comment on this clonotype: Since a much larger clone is just one base distant, this may be a read error. The chain carries TRBV25-1 and TRBJ2-4; the D gene is possibly TRBD2 (5 bases). The germline gives CDR1 MGHDK, CDR2 SYGVNS. There are 17 residues in the CDR3. The CDR3 bases are TGTGCCAGCAATGAATCCACAGCCGGACTAGCCAAAAACATTCAGTACTTC. As protein: CASNESTAGLAKNIQYF.

In its sample, this clonotype was seen a few times. The genes are TRBV13 and TRBJ1-1, with TRBD1 matching over 9 bases. V dropped 5 bases and J dropped 5; count of bases not matched to a gene: 6. This CDR3 comprises 14 residues. Germline CDR1 reads PRHDT; CDR2 reads FYEKMQ (reference sequence). The DNA for the CDR3 is TGTGCCAGCAGCACGGGACAGGGCCCTACTGAAGCTTTCTTT. This translates into CASSTGQGPTEAFF.

This clonotype showed up many times. CDR3 region: CASSPYIGPHKGYTF. In DNA, the CDR3 is TGTGCCAGCAGTCCCTACATCGGACCGCATAAGGGCTACACCTTC. This sequence joins TRBV28 and TRBJ1-2, with D unresolved. Germline V gene sequence: CDR1 MDHEN, CDR2 SYDVKM. The V end was cut by 5 bases, the J end by 8 bases, with 21 bases between. The CDR3 extends over 15 amino acids.

At least ten counts were recorded for this clonotype. The chain couples TRBV7-2 to TRBJ2-7, with 9 bases aligning to TRBD1. The CDR3 spans 14 residues. V was clipped by 5 bases and J by 7 bases; unmatched bases: 9. The germline gives CDR1 SGHTA, CDR2 FQGNSA. The CDR3 sequence is CASSLGQGRGEQYF. In DNA, the CDR3 is TGTGCCAGCAGCCTGGGACAGGGAAGAGGAGAGCAGTACTTC.

This clonotype was recorded at least ten times. The chain uses TRBV11-2 and TRBJ2-1; 11 bases map to TRBD1. Looked up from germline, CDR1 is SGHAT and CDR2 is FQNNGV. V was pared by 5 bases and J by 8 bases, with 14 bases of the junction left unmatched. This CDR3 spans 17 amino acids. The CDR3 loop reads CASSHLPLGQGAHEQFF. CDR3 DNA: TGTGCCAGCAGCCACTTACCCCTAGGACAGGGGGCCCATGAGCAGTTCTTC.